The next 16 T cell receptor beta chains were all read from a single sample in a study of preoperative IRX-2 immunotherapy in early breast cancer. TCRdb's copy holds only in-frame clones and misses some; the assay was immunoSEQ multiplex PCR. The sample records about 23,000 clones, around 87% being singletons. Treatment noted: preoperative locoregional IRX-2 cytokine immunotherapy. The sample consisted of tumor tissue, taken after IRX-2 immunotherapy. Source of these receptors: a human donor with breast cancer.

CDR3 protein: CASGSLAGIYEQYF. For the CDR3, the DNA is TGTGCTAGTGGTTCTCTAGCGGGAATCTACGAGCAGTACTTC. This chain connects TRBV12-5 to TRBJ2-7, with TRBD2 matching over 9 bases. CDR3 length: 14 amino acids. The junction had 4 bases not matched to a gene; V was cut back by 4 bases and J by 3 bases. In germline, CDR1 is LGHNT, CDR2 FRNRAP.

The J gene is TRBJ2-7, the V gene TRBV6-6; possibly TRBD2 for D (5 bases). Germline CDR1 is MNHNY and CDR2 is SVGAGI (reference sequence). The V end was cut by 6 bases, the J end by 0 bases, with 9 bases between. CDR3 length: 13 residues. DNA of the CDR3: TGTGCCAGCAGGGACTCCTCCTCCTACGAGCAGTACTTC. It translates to CASRDSSSYEQYF.

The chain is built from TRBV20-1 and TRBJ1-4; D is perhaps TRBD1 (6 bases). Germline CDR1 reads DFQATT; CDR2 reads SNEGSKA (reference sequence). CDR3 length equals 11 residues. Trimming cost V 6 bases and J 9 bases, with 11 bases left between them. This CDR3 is CSAIDRQKLFF. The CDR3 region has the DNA TGCAGTGCCATTGACAGGCAAAAACTGTTTTTT.

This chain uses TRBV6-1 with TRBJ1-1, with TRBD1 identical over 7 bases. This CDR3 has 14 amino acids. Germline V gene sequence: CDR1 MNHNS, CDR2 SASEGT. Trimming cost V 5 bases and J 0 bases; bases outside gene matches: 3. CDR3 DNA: TGTGCCAGCAGTCCGGGACAGATGAACACTGAAGCTTTCTTT. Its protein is CASSPGQMNTEAFF.

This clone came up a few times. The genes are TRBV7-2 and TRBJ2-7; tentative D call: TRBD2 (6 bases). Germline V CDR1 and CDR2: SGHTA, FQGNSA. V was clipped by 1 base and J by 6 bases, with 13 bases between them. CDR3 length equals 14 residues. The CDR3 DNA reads TGTGCCAGCAGCTTAGGACCCGGGGGTATCGAGCAGTACTTC. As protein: CASSLGPGGIEQYF.

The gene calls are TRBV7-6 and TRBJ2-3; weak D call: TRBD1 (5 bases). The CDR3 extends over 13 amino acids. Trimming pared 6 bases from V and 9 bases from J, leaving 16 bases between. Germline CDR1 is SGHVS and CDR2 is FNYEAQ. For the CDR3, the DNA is TGTGCCAGCAGAGAGACCCAGGGTGGGACGCAGTATTTT. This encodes CASRETQGGTQYF.

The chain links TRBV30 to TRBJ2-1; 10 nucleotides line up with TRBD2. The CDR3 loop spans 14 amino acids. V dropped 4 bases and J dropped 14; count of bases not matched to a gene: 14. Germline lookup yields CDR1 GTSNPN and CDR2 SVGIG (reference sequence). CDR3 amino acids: CAWTGYQRGGPEFF. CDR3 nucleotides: TGTGCCTGGACGGGTTACCAGCGGGGGGGCCCGGAGTTCTTC.

This chain's CDR3 is CASSRDRVSEQYF. CDR3 bases: TGTGCCAGCAGTCGGGACAGGGTGAGTGAGCAGTACTTC. The chain joins TRBV11-3 to TRBJ2-7, with 9 bases lining up with TRBD1. The V segment lost 6 bases and the J segment 7 bases; nucleotides outside the gene matches: 7. Germline CDR1 reads SGHNT; CDR2 reads YENEEA. The CDR3 loop spans 13 amino acids.

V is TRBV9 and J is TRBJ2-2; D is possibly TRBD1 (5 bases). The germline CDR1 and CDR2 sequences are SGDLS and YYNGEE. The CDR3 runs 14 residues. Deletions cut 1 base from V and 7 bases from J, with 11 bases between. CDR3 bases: TGTGCCAGCAGCGTACAGGGATACAACGGGGAGCTGTTTTTT. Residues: CASSVQGYNGELFF.

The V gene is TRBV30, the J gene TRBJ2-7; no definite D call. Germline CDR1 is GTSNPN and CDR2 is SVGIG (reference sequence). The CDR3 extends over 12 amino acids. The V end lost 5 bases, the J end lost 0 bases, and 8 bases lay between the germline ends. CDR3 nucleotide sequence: TGTGCCTGGGGTGGTTTCTCCTACGAGCAGTACTTC. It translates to CAWGGFSYEQYF. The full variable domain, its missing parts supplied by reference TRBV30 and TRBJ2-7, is SQTIHQWPATLVQPVGSPLSLECTVEGTSNPNLYWYRQAAGRGLQLLFYSVGIGQISSEVPQNLSASRPQDRQFILSSKKLLLSDSGFYLCAWGGFSYEQYFGPGTRLTVT.

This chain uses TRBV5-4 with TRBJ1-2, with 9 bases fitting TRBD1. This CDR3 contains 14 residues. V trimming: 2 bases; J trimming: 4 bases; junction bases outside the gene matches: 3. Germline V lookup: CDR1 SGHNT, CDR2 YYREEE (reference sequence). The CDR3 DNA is TGTGCCAGCAGCTTACCGGGACAGGGCTATGGCTACACCTTC. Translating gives CASSLPGQGYGYTF.

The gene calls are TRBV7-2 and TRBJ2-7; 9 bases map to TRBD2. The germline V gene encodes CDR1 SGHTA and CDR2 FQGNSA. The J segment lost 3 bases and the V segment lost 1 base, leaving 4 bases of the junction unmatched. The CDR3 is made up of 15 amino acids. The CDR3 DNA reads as TGTGCCAGCAGCTTAGGGCGGGAGGGGGGCTACGAGCAGTACTTC. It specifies CASSLGREGGYEQYF.

Here the CDR3 reads CASSLAGPDTGELFF. The DNA of the CDR3 is TGTGCCAGCAGCTTAGCGGGACCCGACACCGGGGAGCTGTTTTTT. The chain employs TRBV7-9 and TRBJ2-2, with D perhaps assigned TRBD1 or TRBD2 (5 bases each). V lost 0 bases and J lost 3, with 8 bases in between. The V gene's germline CDR1 is SEHNR and CDR2 FQNEAQ (reference sequence). The CDR3 runs to 15 residues.

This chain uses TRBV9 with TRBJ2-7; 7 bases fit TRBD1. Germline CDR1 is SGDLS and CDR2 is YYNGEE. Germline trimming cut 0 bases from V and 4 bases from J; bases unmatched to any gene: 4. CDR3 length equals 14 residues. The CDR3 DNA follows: TGTGCCAGCAGCGTAGAGGGACAGACATACGAGCAGTACTTC. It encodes CASSVEGQTYEQYF.

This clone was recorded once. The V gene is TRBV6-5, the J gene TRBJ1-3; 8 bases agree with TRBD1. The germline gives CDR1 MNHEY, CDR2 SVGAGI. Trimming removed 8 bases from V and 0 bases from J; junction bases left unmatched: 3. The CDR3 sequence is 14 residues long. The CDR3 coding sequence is TGTGCCAGCCAGGGGGCGATCTCTGGAAACACCATATATTTT. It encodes CASQGAISGNTIYF.

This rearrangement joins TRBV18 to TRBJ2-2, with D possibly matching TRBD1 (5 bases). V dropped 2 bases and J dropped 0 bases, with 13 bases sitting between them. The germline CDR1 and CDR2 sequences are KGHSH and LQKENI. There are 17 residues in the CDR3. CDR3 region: CASSPRLQDTNTGELFF. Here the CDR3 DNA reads TGTGCCAGCTCACCAAGGCTACAGGATACGAACACCGGGGAGCTGTTTTTT.